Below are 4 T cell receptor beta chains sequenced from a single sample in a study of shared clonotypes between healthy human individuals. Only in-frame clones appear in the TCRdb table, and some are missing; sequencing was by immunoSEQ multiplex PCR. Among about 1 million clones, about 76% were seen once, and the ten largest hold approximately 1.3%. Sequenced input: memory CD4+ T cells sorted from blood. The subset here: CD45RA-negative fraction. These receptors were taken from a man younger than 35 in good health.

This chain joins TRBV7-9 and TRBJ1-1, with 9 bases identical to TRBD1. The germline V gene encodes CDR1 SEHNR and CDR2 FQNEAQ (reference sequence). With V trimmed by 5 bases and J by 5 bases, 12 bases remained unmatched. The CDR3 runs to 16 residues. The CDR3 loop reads CASSPRTGVGGTEAFF. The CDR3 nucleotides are TGTGCCAGCAGCCCACGGACAGGGGTAGGAGGTACTGAAGCTTTCTTT.

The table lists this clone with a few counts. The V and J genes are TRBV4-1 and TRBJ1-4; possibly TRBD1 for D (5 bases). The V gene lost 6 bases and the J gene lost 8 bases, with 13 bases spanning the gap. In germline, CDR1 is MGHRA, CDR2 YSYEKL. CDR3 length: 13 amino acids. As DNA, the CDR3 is TGCGCCAGCAGTATCACGGGGGGAGAAAAACTGTTTTTT. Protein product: CASSITGGEKLFF.

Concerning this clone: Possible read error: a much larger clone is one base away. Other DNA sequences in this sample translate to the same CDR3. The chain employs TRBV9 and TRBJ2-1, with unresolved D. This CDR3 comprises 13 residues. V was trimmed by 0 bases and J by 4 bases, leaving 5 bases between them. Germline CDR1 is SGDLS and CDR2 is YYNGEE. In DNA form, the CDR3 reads TGTGCCAGCAGCGTAGCGGCGTACAATGAGCAGTTCTTC. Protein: CASSVAAYNEQFF.

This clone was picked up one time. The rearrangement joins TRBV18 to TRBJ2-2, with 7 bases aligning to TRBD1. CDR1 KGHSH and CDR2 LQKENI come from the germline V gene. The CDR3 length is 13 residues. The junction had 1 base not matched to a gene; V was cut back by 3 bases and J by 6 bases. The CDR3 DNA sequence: TGTGCCAGCTCACCGACAGGGCCCGGGGAGCTGTTTTTT. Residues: CASSPTGPGELFF.